Shown below are 20 T cell receptor beta chains from a single sample sequenced in a study of shared T cell receptors in the human thymus. Profiling relied on immunoSEQ multiplex PCR, and the TCRdb table lists in-frame clones only, not all of them. Among some 640,000 clones listed, more than 70% were seen once. This sample was shared with a second study, whose subject was human thymus T cells.

Source material: thymocytes. The receptors were sampled from a boy younger than two with a congenital heart defect.

The chain recombines TRBV10-3 with TRBJ1-5; 10 nucleotides match TRBD1. The length of the CDR3 is 14 residues. J was trimmed by 6 bases and V by 6 bases; bases with no gene match: 5. Germline-derived CDR1 and CDR2 are ENHRY and SYGVKD. The CDR3 bases are TGTGCCATCAGCGAGGACAGGGGGGCTCAGCCCCAGCATTTT. Translating it yields CAISEDRGAQPQHF.

The chain recombines TRBV7-3 with TRBJ2-6; TRBD1 agrees at 12 bases. Germline V lookup: CDR1 SGHTA, CDR2 FQGTGA. V shed 1 base and J 0 bases; nucleotides not matched to a gene: 7. The CDR3 contains 20 residues. The CDR3 spells CASSLNSGQGALSGANVLTF. CDR3 in DNA: TGTGCCAGCAGCTTAAACTCGGGACAGGGGGCACTCTCTGGGGCCAACGTCCTGACTTTC.

V gene TRBV7-2 combines with J gene TRBJ2-2, with D perhaps matching TRBD2 (5 bases). The CDR3 is 15 amino acids. Per germline, CDR1 SGHTA and CDR2 FQGNSA. Trimming took off 5 bases at V and 6 bases at J, with 16 bases between the two ends. CDR3 region: CASSPGYLDPGELFF. Written as DNA, the CDR3 is TGTGCCAGCAGCCCGGGGTACTTAGATCCCGGGGAGCTGTTTTTT.

This sequence joins TRBV28 and TRBJ2-1; 10 positions match TRBD1. This CDR3 is built from 17 residues. V dropped 6 bases and J dropped 3; count of bases not matched to a gene: 11. Germline V gives CDR1 MDHEN, CDR2 SYDVKM. The CDR3: CASRIRSRTGGYNEQFF. In DNA, the CDR3 is TGTGCCAGCAGAATTCGATCGCGGACAGGGGGCTACAATGAGCAGTTCTTC.

This chain connects TRBV19 to TRBJ2-3; a possible D gene is TRBD1 (5 bases). There are 13 residues in the CDR3. Looked up from germline, CDR1 is LNHDA and CDR2 is SQIVND (reference sequence). The V and J ends lost 4 bases and 5 bases respectively, with 10 bases between them. The CDR3 protein is CASSKGVIDTQYF. The CDR3 DNA reads TGTGCCAGTAGTAAAGGGGTTATAGATACGCAGTATTTT.

This clone is a singleton in its sample. The chain has TRBV18 and TRBJ1-1, with D perhaps TRBD1 (6 bases). Germline V CDR1 and CDR2: KGHSH, LQKENI. The CDR3 has 16 residues. V was clipped by 0 bases and J by 6 bases, with 17 bases between them. This chain's CDR3 is CASSPPAGAGDSEAFF. The CDR3 DNA sequence: TGTGCCAGCTCACCACCGGCAGGGGCCGGTGATTCTGAAGCTTTCTTT.

The genes are TRBV15 and TRBJ1-2; a weak D match, TRBD1 (5 bases). This CDR3 has 15 residues. V was shortened by 3 bases and J by 3 bases, with 14 bases between the two germline ends. Germline V CDR1 and CDR2: LNHNV, YYDKDF (reference sequence). In nucleotides, the CDR3 is TGTGCCACCAGCAGGGGCCCAGGGAAGGACTATGGCTACACCTTC. It encodes CATSRGPGKDYGYTF.

J is TRBJ2-7 and V is TRBV7-8; 10 nucleotides match TRBD1. From germline, CDR1 is SGHVS and CDR2 FQNEAQ. The CDR3 is 15 residues long. The junction had 10 bases not matched to a gene; V was cut back by 5 bases and J by 6 bases. In DNA, the CDR3 is TGTGCCAGCAGCCCGCAACGATGGACAGGGGGCGAGCAGTACTTC. This codes for CASSPQRWTGGEQYF.

The chain uses TRBV15 and TRBJ1-5; D is possibly TRBD1 (5 bases). This CDR3 is built from 17 residues. The germline V gene has CDR1 LNHNV and CDR2 YYDKDF (reference sequence). The V end was cut by 3 bases, the J end by 3 bases, with 18 bases between. The CDR3 bases are TGTGCCACCAGCAGTCATAAGACGGGACTTACCAATCAGCCCCAGCATTTT. Translation gives CATSSHKTGLTNQPQHF.

The chain is built from TRBV15 and TRBJ2-5; 10 nucleotides align to TRBD2. The CDR3 length is 14 residues. The germline V gene has CDR1 LNHNV and CDR2 YYDKDF (reference sequence). Unmatched junction bases numbered 7, after V lost 1 base and J lost 11 bases. DNA for the CDR3: TGTGCCACCAGCAGAGTGAGCGGGGGGGCCAGTCAGTACTTC. It is translated as CATSRVSGGASQYF.

The chain is built from TRBV6-5 and TRBJ1-6; 7 nucleotides agree with TRBD1. The germline CDR1 and CDR2 sequences are MNHEY and SVGAGI. The J segment lost 2 bases and the V segment lost 7 bases, leaving 5 bases of the junction unmatched. The length of the CDR3 is 15 residues. Written as DNA, the CDR3 is TGTGCCAGCAATCGGGGACAGACCTATAATTCACCCCTCCACTTT. This translates into CASNRGQTYNSPLHF.

This chain joins TRBV19 and TRBJ1-2, with TRBD1 identical over 9 bases. The CDR3 loop spans 16 amino acids. Germline V gene data show CDR1 as LNHDA and CDR2 as SQIVND (reference sequence). V dropped 0 bases and J dropped 4; count of bases not matched to a gene: 6. The CDR3 DNA sequence: TGTGCCAGTAGTATAGAACTGGGACAGGGCGGCTATGGCTACACCTTC. Its translation is CASSIELGQGGYGYTF.

The chain joins TRBV4-3 to TRBJ2-3; no firm D call. The germline V gene encodes CDR1 LGHNA and CDR2 YSLEER. The V and J ends lost 0 bases and 0 bases respectively, with 7 bases between them. This CDR3 comprises 15 residues. CDR3 residues: CASSQEQASTDTQYF. CDR3 nucleotide sequence: TGCGCCAGCAGCCAAGAGCAGGCAAGCACAGATACGCAGTATTTT.

The DNA for the CDR3 is TGTGCCAGCAGCCGAACAGACAGGGCCAGAAGTATGAACACTGAAGCTTTCTTT. This gives the protein CASSRTDRARSMNTEAFF. This rearrangement joins TRBV14 to TRBJ1-1; 7 bases map to TRBD1. The CDR3 contains 18 residues. V gave up 4 bases and J gave up 0 bases; unmatched junction bases: 14. Per the germline V gene, CDR1 is SGHDN and CDR2 is FVKESK. Full variable domain (outside the CDR3, taken from reference TRBV14 and TRBJ1-1): EAGVTQFPSHSVIEKGQTVTLRCDPISGHDNLYWYRRVMGKEIKFLLHFVKESKQDESGMPNNRFLAERTGGTYSTLKVQPAELEDSGVYFCASSRTDRARSMNTEAFFGQGTRLTVV.

V usage is TRBV14 and J usage is TRBJ1-4; D possibly corresponds to TRBD1 (5 bases). Trimming shortened V by 0 bases and J by 0 bases, and 11 bases separated the two germline ends. This CDR3 has 17 residues. Per germline, CDR1 SGHDN and CDR2 FVKESK. Written as DNA, the CDR3 is TGTGCCAGCAGCCAAGAGGGGACTCATGCAACTAATGAAAAACTGTTTTTT. This sequence encodes CASSQEGTHATNEKLFF.

This clone turned up a few times. J is TRBJ2-7 and V is TRBV6-6, with 8 bases matching TRBD1. This CDR3 is built from 14 residues. Germline CDR1 reads MNHNY; CDR2 reads SVGAGI (reference sequence). V lost 6 bases, J lost 0 bases, and 4 bases stayed unmatched. CDR3 coding DNA: TGTGCCAGCAGGGGACAGGAGAGCTCCTACGAGCAGTACTTC. Translating it yields CASRGQESSYEQYF.

The CDR3, as DNA: TGTGCCACCAGCCCCGGCGGGACAGGTCGTCAGCCCCAGCATTTT. Its protein is CATSPGGTGRQPQHF. The chain joins TRBV15 to TRBJ1-5, with 8 bases aligning to TRBD1. This CDR3 has 15 amino acids. Germline trimming cut 5 bases from V and 6 bases from J; bases unmatched to any gene: 9. Germline CDR1 reads LNHNV; CDR2 reads YYDKDF (reference sequence). Complete variable domain (other parts from reference TRBV15 and TRBJ1-5): DAMVIQNPRYQVTQFGKPVTLSCSQTLNHNVMYWYQQKSSQAPKLLFHYYDKDFNNEADTPDNFQSRRPNTSFCFLDIRSPGLGDTAMYLCATSPGGTGRQPQHFGDGTRLSIL.

This rearrangement joins TRBV5-8 to TRBJ1-6; 8 bases match TRBD1. The germline V gene encodes CDR1 SGHTS and CDR2 YDEGEE. Losses at the gene ends were 4 bases for V and 16 bases for J; bases not matched to a gene: 4. This CDR3 has 11 amino acids. CDR3 bases: TGTGCCAGCAGCGGGAACAGGGGGCTCCACTTT. Translated, it gives CASSGNRGLHF.

As DNA, the CDR3 is TGCAGTCCGAGACTCAAAGAGCAGTTCTTC. Translating it yields CSPRLKEQFF. V and J are TRBV20-1 and TRBJ2-1; D unclear. V was trimmed by 8 bases and J by 10 bases, leaving 12 bases between them. Germline V gene data show CDR1 as DFQATT and CDR2 as SNEGSKA (reference sequence). The CDR3 contains 10 residues.

The chain couples TRBV27 to TRBJ2-7, with a weak D call TRBD2 (5 bases). The germline V and J ends were trimmed by 10 bases and 7 bases, with 17 bases remaining between them. The length of the CDR3 is 12 residues. Germline loops: CDR1 MNHEY, CDR2 SMNVEV (reference sequence). CDR3 DNA: TGTGCCACCCGGGATGAAGAAGGGGAGCAGTACTTC. Protein: CATRDEEGEQYF.